This T cell receptor (beta chain) came from a study of cytomegalovirus exposure and HLA in healthy donors. Broader study findings: The majority of CMV-associated TCR beta chains were reported as apparently HLA-restricted in a later analysis. It was 150 to 200 TCR beta chains that were listed as cytomegalovirus-associated. Earlier analysis looked at TCR beta V segments, and most were productive about 87% or about 30% of the time.

A multiplex PCR was run with 60 Vbeta primers and 13 Jbeta primers. Source study methods: Around 10 million of the 75 million to 95 million unique TCR beta chains counted in a later analysis were shared. Assay: immunoSEQ multiplex PCR; the TCRdb copy retains only in-frame clones and omits some. D and trimming come from the DNA, and the V and J calls and clone size come from that table. The sample includes about 200,000 clones, 80% to 85% seen only once; the top ten take under 7.5%. On this clone: Its antigen is not identified.

The source of this sequence is a woman between 45 and 65 years old in good health and CMV-seropositive. The sequencing input was PBMCs.

The CDR3 sequence: CASTGDSHEQYF. For the CDR3, the DNA is TGCGCCAGCACGGGCGACAGTCATGAGCAGTACTTC. This sequence joins TRBV10-2 and TRBJ2-7; the D gene is possibly TRBD1 (5 bases). The CDR3 loop spans 12 amino acids. V lost 7 bases and J 7 bases, leaving 14 bases between the germline ends. CDR1 and CDR2 from the germline V gene are WSHSY and SAAADI.